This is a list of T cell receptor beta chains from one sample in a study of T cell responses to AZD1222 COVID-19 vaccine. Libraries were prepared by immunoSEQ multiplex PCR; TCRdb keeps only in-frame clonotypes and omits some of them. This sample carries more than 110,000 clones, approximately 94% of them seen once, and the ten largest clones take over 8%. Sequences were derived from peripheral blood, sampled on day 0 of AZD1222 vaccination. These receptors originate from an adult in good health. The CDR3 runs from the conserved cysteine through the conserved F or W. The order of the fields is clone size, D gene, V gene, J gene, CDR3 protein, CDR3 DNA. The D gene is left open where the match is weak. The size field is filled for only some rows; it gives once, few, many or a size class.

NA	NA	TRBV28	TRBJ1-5	CASSFRFSQPQHF	TGTGCCAGCAGTTTCAGGTTCAGTCAGCCCCAGCATTTT
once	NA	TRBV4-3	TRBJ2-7	CASSLVQDGDYEQYF	TGCGCCAGCAGCCTTGTACAGGACGGAGACTACGAGCAGTACTTC
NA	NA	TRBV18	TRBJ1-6	CASSPGQPDNSPLHF	TGTGCCAGCTCACCCGGGCAGCCGGATAATTCACCCCTCCACTTT
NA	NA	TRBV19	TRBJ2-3	CASSLGHTGDTQYF	TGTGCCAGTAGTCTTGGACACACAGGGGATACGCAGTATTTT
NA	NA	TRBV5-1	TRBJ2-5	CASSLAGSREETQYF	TGCGCCAGCAGCTTGGCCGGTTCCAGGGAAGAGACCCAGTACTTC
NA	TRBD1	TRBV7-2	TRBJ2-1	CASSPGQSYNEQFF	TGTGCCAGCAGCCCGGGACAGAGCTACAATGAGCAGTTCTTC
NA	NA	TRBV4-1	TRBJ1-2	CASSPAIPRGKSSGGYTF	TGCGCCAGCAGCCCTGCCATCCCACGGGGCAAATCATCAGGTGGCTACACCTTC
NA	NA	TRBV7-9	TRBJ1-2	CASSLGTAYNGYTF	TGTGCCAGCAGCTTAGGGACAGCCTATAATGGCTACACCTTC
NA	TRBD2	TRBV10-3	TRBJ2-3	CAIRQPESGTSGGADTQYF	TGTGCCATCAGACAACCCGAGTCCGGGACTAGCGGGGGGGCAGATACGCAGTATTTT
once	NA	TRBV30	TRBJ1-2	CAWSPQGGYTF	TGTGCCTGGAGTCCACAGGGTGGCTACACCTTC
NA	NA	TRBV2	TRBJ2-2	CASRAGTSSTGELFF	TGTGCCAGCAGAGCCGGGACATCCTCTACCGGGGAGCTGTTTTTT
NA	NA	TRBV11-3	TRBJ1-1	CASSLGLRRTEAFF	TGTGCCAGCAGCTTAGGTCTAAGGAGGACTGAAGCTTTCTTT
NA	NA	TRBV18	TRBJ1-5	CASSPGRDQPQHF	TGTGCCAGCTCACCCGGACGTGATCAGCCCCAGCATTTT
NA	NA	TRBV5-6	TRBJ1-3	CASSFLSDRLGNTIYF	TGTGCCAGCAGCTTCTTGTCAGATCGACTCGGAAACACCATATATTTT
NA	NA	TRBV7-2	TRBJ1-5	CASSLAGRPGFQPQHF	TGTGCCAGCAGCTTAGCCGGGCGGCCGGGTTTCCAGCCCCAGCATTTT
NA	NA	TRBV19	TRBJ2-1	CASSIGQGDEQFF	TGTGCCAGTAGTATAGGGCAGGGTGATGAGCAGTTCTTC
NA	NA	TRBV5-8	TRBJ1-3	CASSWWGRGAGNTIYF	TGTGCCAGCAGCTGGTGGGGCAGGGGCGCCGGAAACACCATATATTTT
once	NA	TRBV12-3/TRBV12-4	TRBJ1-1	CASSLGGLGAFF	TGTGCCAGCAGTTTAGGGGGGCTGGGTGCTTTCTTT
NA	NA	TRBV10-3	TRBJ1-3	CAISEGSSGNTIYF	TGTGCCATCAGTGAGGGAAGCTCTGGAAACACCATATATTTT
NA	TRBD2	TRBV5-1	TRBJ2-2	CASSLSSGETGELFF	TGCGCCAGCAGCTTGTCTAGCGGGGAGACCGGGGAGCTGTTTTTT
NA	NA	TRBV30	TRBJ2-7	CAWGYNLVIYEQYF	TGTGCCTGGGGGTATAACCTTGTGATATACGAGCAGTACTTC
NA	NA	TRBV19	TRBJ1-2	CASSWGAGFSYTF	TGTGCCAGCAGTTGGGGGGCCGGCTTTAGCTACACCTTC
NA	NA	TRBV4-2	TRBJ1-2	CASSQEEADLANYGYTF	TGTGCCAGCAGCCAAGAGGAAGCGGACCTAGCTAACTATGGCTACACCTTC
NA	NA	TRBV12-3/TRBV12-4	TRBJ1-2	CASSFDGNYGYTF	TGTGCCAGCAGCTTCGACGGGAACTATGGCTACACCTTC
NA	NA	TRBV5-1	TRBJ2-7	CASSPRYSSYEQYF	TGCGCCAGCAGTCCTAGGTACAGCTCCTACGAGCAGTACTTC
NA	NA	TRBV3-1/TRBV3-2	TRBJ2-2	CASSQADTGELFF	TGTGCCAGCAGCCAAGCGGACACCGGGGAGCTGTTTTTT
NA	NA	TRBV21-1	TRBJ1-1	CATRGRLNTEAFF	TGTGCCACCAGAGGGCGATTGAACACTGAAGCTTTCTTT
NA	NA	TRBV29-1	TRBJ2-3	CSVEGTDTQYF	TGCAGCGTTGAGGGCACAGATACGCAGTATTTT
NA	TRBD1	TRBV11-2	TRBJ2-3	CASSQSRGRGTDTQYF	TGTGCCAGCAGCCAAAGCAGGGGGCGCGGCACAGATACGCAGTATTTT
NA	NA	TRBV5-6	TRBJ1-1	CASSLGRAFTEAFF	TGTGCCAGCAGCTTGGGGAGAGCATTCACTGAAGCTTTCTTT
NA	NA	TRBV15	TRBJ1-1	CATSRLRGTEAFF	TGTGCCACCAGCAGGCTTCGGGGCACTGAAGCTTTCTTT
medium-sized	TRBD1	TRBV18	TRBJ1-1	CASSPSPTGRVTEAFF	TGTGCCAGCTCACCATCACCGACAGGGCGGGTCACTGAAGCTTTCTTT
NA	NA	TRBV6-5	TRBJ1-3	CASSYTSGNTIYF	TGTGCCAGCAGTTACACTTCCGGAAACACCATATATTTT
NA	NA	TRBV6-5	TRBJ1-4	CASSYGREKLFF	TGTGCCAGCAGTTACGGGAGGGAAAAACTGTTTTTT
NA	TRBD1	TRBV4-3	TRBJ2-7	CASSQDPGQGANEQYF	TGCGCCAGCAGCCAAGACCCCGGACAGGGGGCAAACGAGCAGTACTTC
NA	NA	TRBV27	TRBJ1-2	CASRRGEFDYGYTF	TGTGCCAGCAGGCGGGGGGAGTTCGACTATGGCTACACCTTC
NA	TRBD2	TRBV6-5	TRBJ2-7	CASAPGLAFEQYF	TGTGCCAGCGCACCGGGACTAGCCTTCGAGCAGTACTTC
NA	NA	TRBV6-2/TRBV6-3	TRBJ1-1	CASSPREGATEAFF	TGTGCCAGCAGTCCACGCGAGGGAGCCACTGAAGCTTTCTTT
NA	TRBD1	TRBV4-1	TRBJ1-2	CASSQERGQFYGYTF	TGCGCCAGCAGCCAAGAACGGGGACAGTTCTATGGCTACACCTTC
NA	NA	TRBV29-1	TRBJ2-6	CSVELMSGSGANVLTF	TGCAGCGTTGAACTAATGAGTGGCTCTGGGGCCAACGTCCTGACTTTC